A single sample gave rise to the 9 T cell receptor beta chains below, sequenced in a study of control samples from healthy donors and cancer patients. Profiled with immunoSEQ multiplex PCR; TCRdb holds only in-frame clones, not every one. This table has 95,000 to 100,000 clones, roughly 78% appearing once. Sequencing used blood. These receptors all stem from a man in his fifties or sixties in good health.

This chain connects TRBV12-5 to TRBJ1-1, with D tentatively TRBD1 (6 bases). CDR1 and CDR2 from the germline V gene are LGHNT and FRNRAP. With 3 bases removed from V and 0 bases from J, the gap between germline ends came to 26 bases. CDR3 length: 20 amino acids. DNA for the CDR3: TGTGCTAGTGGTTTCTTACAGGGTTCTCGAGAGATAACAATGAACACTGAAGCTTTCTTT. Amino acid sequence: CASGFLQGSREITMNTEAFF.

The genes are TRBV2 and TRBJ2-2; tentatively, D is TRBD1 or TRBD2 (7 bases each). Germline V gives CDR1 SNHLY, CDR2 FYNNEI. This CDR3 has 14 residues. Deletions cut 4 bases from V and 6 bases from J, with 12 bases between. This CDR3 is CASSAQGGAGELFF. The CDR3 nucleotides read TGTGCCAGCAGTGCGCAGGGGGGGGCCGGGGAGCTGTTTTTT.

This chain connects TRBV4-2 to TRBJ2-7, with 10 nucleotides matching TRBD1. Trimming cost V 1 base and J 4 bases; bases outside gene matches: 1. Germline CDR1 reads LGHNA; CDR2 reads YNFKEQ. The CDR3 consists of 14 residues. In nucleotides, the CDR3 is TGTGCCAGCAGCCAAGGGGACAGGGGATACGAGCAGTACTTC. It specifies CASSQGDRGYEQYF.

CDR3 nucleotide sequence: TGTGCCAGCAGCGCAACCTCAGGGGGGGACTATGGCTACACCTTC. It is translated as CASSATSGGDYGYTF. The chain uses TRBV9 and TRBJ1-2, with 7 bases that match TRBD1. The CDR3 is 15 residues long. Germline values: CDR1 SGDLS, CDR2 YYNGEE. V shed 3 bases and J 3 bases; nucleotides not matched to a gene: 8.

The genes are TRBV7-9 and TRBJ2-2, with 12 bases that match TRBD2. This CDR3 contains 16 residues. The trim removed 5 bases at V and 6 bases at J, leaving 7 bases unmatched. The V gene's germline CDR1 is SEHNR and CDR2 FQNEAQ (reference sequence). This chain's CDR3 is CASSGPTSGSPGELFF. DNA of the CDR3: TGTGCCAGCAGCGGCCCGACTAGCGGGAGTCCCGGGGAGCTGTTTTTT.

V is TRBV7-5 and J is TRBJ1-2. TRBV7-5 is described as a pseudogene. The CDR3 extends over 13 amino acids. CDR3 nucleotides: TGTGCCAGAAGCCTGGGGAGGGGCCATGGCTACACCTTC. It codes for CARSLGRGHGYTF.

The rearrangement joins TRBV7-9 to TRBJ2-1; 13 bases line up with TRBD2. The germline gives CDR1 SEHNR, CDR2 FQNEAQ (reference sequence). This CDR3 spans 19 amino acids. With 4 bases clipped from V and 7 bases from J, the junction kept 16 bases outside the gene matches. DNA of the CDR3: TGTGCCAGCAGCTACAAGACCGGGACTAGCGGGGTTTTAAGTAATGAGCAGTTCTTC. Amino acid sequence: CASSYKTGTSGVLSNEQFF.

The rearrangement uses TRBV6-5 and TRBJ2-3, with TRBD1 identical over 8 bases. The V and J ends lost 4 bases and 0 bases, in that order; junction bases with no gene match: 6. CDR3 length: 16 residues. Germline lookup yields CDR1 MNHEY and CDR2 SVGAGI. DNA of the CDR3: TGTGCCAGCAGTTTCAGACAGGGGCCTAGCACAGATACGCAGTATTTT. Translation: CASSFRQGPSTDTQYF.

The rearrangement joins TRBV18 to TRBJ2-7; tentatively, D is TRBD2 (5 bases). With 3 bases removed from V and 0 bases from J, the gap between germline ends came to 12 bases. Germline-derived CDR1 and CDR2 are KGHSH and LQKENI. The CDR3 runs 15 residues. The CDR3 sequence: CASSPSEGSSYEQYF. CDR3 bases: TGTGCCAGCTCACCGTCAGAGGGTAGCTCCTACGAGCAGTACTTC.